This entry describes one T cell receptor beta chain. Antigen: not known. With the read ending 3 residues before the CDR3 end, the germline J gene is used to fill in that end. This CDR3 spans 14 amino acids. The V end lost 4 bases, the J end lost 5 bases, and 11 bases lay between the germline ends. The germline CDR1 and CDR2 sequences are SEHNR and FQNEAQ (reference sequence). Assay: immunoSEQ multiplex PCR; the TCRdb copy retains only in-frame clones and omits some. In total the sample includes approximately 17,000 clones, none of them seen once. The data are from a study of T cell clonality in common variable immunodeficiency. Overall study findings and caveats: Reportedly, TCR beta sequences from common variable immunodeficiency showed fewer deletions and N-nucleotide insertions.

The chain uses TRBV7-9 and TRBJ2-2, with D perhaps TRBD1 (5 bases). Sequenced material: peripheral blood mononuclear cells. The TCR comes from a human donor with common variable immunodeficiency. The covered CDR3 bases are TGTGCCAGCAGCTCTCAGGGTGGGACCGGGGAG. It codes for CASSSQGGTGE. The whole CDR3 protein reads CASSSQGGTGELFF.